This T cell receptor (beta chain) was identified in a study of beta chain features in type 1 diabetes. Study outcomes and limitations: Since sequencing was performed on cDNA, cells with high TCR expression could be over-represented.

This clone was detected a few times. Its antigen is currently unknown. The V gene's germline CDR1 is SNHLY and CDR2 FYNNEI. The CDR3 spans 14 residues. V was cut by 6 bases and J by 6 bases, with 15 bases left in between. Isolation of CD4+ naive, central memory, regulatory and stem cell-like memory cells was achieved by sorting via CD45RO/CCR7/CD25/CD127/CD95/CD27. Each population that was sorted was more than 95% pure. Expressed TCRB transcripts got sequenced, as all isolated RNA was reverse transcribed. The average output of naive, central memory and regulatory T cell samples was approximately 3.6 million reads. Produced via immunoSEQ multiplex PCR; TCRdb's table is partial and in-frame only. The sample includes approximately 300,000 clones, approximately 10% of them seen just once.

The receptor's source is a woman in her 30s in good health. J is TRBJ1-5 and V is TRBV2, with a tentative D call TRBD1 (5 bases). The specimen sequenced was naive CD4+ T cells from blood. CDR3 coding DNA: TGTGCCAGCAGCCCTGTAGGGGAGGGTCAGCCCCAGCATTTT. Its protein is CASSPVGEGQPQHF.